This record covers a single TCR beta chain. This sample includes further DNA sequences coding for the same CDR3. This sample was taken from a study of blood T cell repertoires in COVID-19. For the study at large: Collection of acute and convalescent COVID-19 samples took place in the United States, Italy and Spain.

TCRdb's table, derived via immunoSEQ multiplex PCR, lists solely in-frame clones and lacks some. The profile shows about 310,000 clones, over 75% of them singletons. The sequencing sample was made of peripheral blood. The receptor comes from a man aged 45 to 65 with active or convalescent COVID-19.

CDR3 sequence (DNA): TGTGCCAGCAGTTTAGGCCGCTACGAGCAGTACTTC. It yields the protein CASSLGRYEQYF. The chain links TRBV28 to TRBJ2-7; D unclear. CDR1 and CDR2 (germline): MDHEN, SYDVKM. Between the trimmed V and J ends, which lost 2 bases and 3 bases, there was a span of 5 bases. This CDR3 has 12 amino acids.